Listed below are T cell receptor beta chains from one sample, sequenced in a study of blood T cell repertoires in COVID-19. Data came from immunoSEQ multiplex PCR; TCRdb stores just in-frame clones and leaves some out. Of some 250,000 clones in the sample, approximately 86% were seen once. The specimen was peripheral blood. The receptors originated from a young man with active or convalescent COVID-19. The CDR3 runs from the conserved cysteine through the conserved F or W. Each record gives: V gene, J gene, CDR3 protein.

TRBV7-9	TRBJ1-3	CASSLIVYGTGKDTIYF
TRBV12-3/TRBV12-4	TRBJ1-3	CASRRGSGNTIYF
TRBV12-2	TRBJ2-7	CASRLAASRTGKILYEQYF
TRBV11-2	TRBJ1-4	CASSSRARLRLTNEKLFF
TRBV5-1	TRBJ2-5	CASSLDRAQETQYF
TRBV7-9	TRBJ1-6	CASSLGQGSPLHF
TRBV19	TRBJ1-3	CASTRLGRSSGNTIYF
TRBV7-2	TRBJ2-7	CASRPGGRPEQYF
TRBV6-5	TRBJ2-5	CASSYSSRQGGETQYF
TRBV7-9	TRBJ2-1	CASSLAGGGEFF
TRBV4-3	TRBJ1-4	CASSQDHQEKLFF
TRBV27	TRBJ2-7	CASKPGRTHEQYF
TRBV3-1/TRBV3-2	TRBJ1-1	CASSQGGRWGLDTEAFF
TRBV4-1	TRBJ2-7	CASSQIGQGAREQYF
TRBV4-1	TRBJ2-6	CASSQDSRQGRGGANVLTF
TRBV7-9	TRBJ1-2	CASSLGSRDYGYTF
TRBV5-6	TRBJ1-1	CASSLNNEAFF
TRBV5-3	TRBJ2-1	CARSLWTGLKDNEQFF
TRBV2	TRBJ1-6	CASRGQYNSPLHF
TRBV3-1/TRBV3-2	TRBJ1-2	CASSPAGVGGYTF
TRBV5-1	TRBJ2-2	CASSLQNTGELFF
TRBV11-2	TRBJ1-4	CASSLGGRGLFNEKLFF